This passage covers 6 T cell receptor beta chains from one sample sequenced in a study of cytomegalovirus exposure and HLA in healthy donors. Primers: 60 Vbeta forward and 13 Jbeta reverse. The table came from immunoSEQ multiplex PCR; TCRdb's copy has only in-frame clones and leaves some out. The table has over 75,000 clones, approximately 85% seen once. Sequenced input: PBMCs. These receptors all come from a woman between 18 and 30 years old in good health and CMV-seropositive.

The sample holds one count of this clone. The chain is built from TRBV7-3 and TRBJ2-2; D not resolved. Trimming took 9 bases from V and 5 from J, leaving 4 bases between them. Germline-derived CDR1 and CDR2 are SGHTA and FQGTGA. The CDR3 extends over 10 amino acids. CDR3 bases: TGTGCCAGGGCAACCGGGGAGCTGTTTTTT. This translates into CARATGELFF. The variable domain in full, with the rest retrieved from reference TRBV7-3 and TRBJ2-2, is GAGVSQTPSNKVTEKGKYVELRCDPISGHTALYWYRQSLGQGPEFLIYFQGTGAADDSGLPNDRFFAVRPEGSVSTLKIQRTERGDSAVYLCARATGELFFGEGSRLTVL.

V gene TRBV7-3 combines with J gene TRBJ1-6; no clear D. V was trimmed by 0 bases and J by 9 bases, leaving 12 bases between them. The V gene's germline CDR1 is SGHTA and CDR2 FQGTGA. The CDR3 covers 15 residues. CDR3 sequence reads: CASSLTARLPSPLHF. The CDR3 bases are TGTGCCAGCAGCTTAACAGCCAGGCTTCCTTCACCCCTCCACTTT.

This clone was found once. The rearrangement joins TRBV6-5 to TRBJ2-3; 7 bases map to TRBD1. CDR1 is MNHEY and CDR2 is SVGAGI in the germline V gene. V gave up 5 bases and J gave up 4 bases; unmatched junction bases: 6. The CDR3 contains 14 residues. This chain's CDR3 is CASSLQGHADTQYF. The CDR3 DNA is TGTGCCAGCAGTCTACAGGGGCACGCAGATACGCAGTATTTT.

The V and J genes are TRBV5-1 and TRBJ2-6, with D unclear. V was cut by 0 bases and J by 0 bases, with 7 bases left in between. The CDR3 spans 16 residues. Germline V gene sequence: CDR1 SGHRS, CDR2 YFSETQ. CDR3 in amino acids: CASSLVPGSGANVLTF. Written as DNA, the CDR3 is TGCGCCAGCAGCTTGGTCCCGGGCTCTGGGGCCAACGTCCTGACTTTC.

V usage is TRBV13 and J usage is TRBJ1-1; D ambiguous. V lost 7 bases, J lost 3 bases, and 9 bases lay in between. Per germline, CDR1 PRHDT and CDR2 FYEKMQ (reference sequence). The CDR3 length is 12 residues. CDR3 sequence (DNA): TGTGCCAGCAAGGAGCGGCACACTGAAGCTTTCTTT. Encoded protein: CASKERHTEAFF.

CDR3 sequence: CASSLAREQFF. For the CDR3, the DNA is TGTGCCAGCAGCTTAGCGCGAGAGCAGTTCTTC. The chain recombines TRBV7-9 with TRBJ2-1; no reliable D call. V was shortened by 0 bases and J by 10 bases, with 4 bases between the two germline ends. This CDR3 has 11 amino acids. Per germline, CDR1 SEHNR and CDR2 FQNEAQ (reference sequence).